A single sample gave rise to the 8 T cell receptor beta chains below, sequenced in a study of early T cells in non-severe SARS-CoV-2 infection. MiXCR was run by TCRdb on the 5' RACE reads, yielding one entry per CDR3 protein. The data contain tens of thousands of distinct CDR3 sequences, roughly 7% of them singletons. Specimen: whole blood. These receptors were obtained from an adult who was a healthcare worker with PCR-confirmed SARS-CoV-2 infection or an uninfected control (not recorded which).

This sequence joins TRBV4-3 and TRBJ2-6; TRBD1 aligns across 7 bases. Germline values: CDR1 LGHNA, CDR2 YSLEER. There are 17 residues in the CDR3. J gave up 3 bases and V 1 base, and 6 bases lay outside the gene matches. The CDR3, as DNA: TGCGCCAGCAGCCAAGTCGTCAGGGGGTATGGGGCCAACGTCCTGACTTTC. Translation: CASSQVVRGYGANVLTF.

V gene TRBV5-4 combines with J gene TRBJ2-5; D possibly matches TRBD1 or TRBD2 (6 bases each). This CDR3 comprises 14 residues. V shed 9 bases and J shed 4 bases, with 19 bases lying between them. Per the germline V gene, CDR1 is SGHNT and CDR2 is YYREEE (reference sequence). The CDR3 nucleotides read TGTGCCACCAAGGGACTTGGGGGCGGAGAGACCCAGTACTTC. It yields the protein CATKGLGGGETQYF.

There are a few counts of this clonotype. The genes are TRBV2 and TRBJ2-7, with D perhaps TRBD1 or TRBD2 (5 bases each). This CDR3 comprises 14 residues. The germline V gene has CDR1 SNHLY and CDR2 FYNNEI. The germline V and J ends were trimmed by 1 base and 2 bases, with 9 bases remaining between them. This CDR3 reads CASSEVGAAYEQYF. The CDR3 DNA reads TGTGCCAGCAGTGAAGTCGGGGCCGCCTACGAGCAGTACTTC.

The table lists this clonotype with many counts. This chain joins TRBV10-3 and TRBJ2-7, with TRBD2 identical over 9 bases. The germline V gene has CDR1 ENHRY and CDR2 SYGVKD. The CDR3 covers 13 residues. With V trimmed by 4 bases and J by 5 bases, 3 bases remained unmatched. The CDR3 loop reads CAISGLAGNEQYF. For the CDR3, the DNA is TGTGCCATCAGTGGGCTAGCGGGAAACGAGCAGTACTTC.

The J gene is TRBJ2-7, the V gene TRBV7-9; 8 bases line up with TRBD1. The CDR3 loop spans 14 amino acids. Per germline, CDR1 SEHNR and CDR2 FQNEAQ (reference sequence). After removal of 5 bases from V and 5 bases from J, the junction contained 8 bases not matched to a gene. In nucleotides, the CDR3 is TGTGCCAGCAGCGACCGGGACAGGTCCCACGAGCAGTACTTC. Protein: CASSDRDRSHEQYF.

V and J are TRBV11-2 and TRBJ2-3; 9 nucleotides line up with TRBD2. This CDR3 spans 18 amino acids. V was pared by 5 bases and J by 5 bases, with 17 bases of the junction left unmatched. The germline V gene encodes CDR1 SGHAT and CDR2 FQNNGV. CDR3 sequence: CASSRGEVWRGGKDTQYF. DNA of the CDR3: TGTGCCAGCAGCCGTGGGGAAGTCTGGCGGGGGGGAAAAGATACGCAGTATTTT.

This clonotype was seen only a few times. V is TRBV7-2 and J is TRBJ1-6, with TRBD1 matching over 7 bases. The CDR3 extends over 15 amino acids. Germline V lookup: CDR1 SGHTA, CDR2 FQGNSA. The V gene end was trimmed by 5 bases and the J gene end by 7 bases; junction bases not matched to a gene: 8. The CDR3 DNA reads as TGTGCCAGCAGCGCTCCGGGACAGAGAAATTCACCCCTCCACTTT. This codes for CASSAPGQRNSPLHF.

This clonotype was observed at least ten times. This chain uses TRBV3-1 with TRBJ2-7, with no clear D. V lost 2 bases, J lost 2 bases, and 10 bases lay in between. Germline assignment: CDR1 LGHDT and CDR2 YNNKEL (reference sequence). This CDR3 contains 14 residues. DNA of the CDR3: TGTGCCAGCAGCCAATTCCAAGGACCCTACGAGCAGTACTTC. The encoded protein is CASSQFQGPYEQYF.